This T cell receptor beta chain was identified in a study of cytomegalovirus exposure and HLA in healthy donors. Study-wide background: Earlier sequencing of 150 million to 200 million T cells yielded 100 million to 140 million unique TCR beta sequences. The study, taken as a whole, reports: A later analysis showed TCR association rates differing by HLA locus, peaking at DRB1 and lowest at HLA-C. Cytomegalovirus status was reportedly diagnosed by the classifier with high sensitivity and specificity. Later genetic work tied a missense DCLRE1C variant to beta-chain V and J trimming.

The CDR3 runs to 13 residues. The V gene lost 1 base and the J gene lost 5 bases, with 10 bases spanning the gap. The germline gives CDR1 SGDLS, CDR2 YYNGEE. This clone was observed a few times. Its antigen is unidentified. The PCR contained 60 Vbeta and 13 Jbeta primers. Data came from immunoSEQ multiplex PCR; TCRdb stores just in-frame clones and leaves some out. The top ten hold 1.8% of the sample, which has over 200,000 clones, approximately 70% seen once. The origin of this receptor is a woman in her twenties or thirties in good health and CMV-seronegative. The chain links TRBV9 to TRBJ2-7; TRBD1 might be the D (6 bases). What was sequenced was PBMCs. The DNA for the CDR3 is TGTGCCAGCAGCGTAAACAGGGACCACGAGCAGTACTTC. Translated: CASSVNRDHEQYF.